What follows are 7 T cell receptor beta chains derived from one specimen sequenced in a study of esophageal squamous cell carcinoma under preoperative chemotherapy. Time point: after preoperative PTX-NDP chemotherapy. TCRdb used MiXCR to reprocess the PCR reads, holding one entry per CDR3 protein. The table shows some 30,000 distinct CDR3 sequences, with around 49% occurring only once. The sample was taken from a patient given preoperative chemotherapy. The receptors come from a human donor with esophageal squamous cell carcinoma. The donor label of this sample is uncertain.

This clonotype was found many times. The chain uses TRBV7-3 and TRBJ2-1; 7 bases match TRBD2. The DNA end lines up better with TRBJ2-7; the J call may be wrong. The germline V gene has CDR1 SGHTA and CDR2 FQGTGA. This CDR3 spans 14 amino acids. CDR3 DNA sequence: TGTGCCAGCAGCGCTACTAGCGTTAACAATGAGCAGTACTTC. Its protein is CASSATSVNNEQYF.

This clonotype was counted a few times. The rearrangement joins TRBV5-1 to TRBJ2-7; 8 bases are a match to TRBD2. The CDR3 runs 14 residues. J lost 6 bases, V lost 4 bases, and 9 bases had no gene match. Germline V gives CDR1 SGHRS, CDR2 YFSETQ. As DNA, the CDR3 is TGCGCCAGCAGCCACTCCGGGAGGGTGGTCGAGCAGTACTTC. It encodes CASSHSGRVVEQYF.

Only one count was recorded for this clonotype. This sequence joins TRBV7-6 and TRBJ2-4, with 8 bases fitting TRBD1. The germline V gene encodes CDR1 SGHVS and CDR2 FNYEAQ. CDR3 length: 15 amino acids. Here the CDR3 reads CGTGPGGRPQNTQYF. The CDR3 DNA is TGTGGCACGGGGCCAGGGGGCCGGCCCCAAAACACCCAGTACTTC.

On this clonotype itself: This clone may be a read error of a much larger clone one base away. This sequence joins TRBV10-3 and TRBJ2-3; 15 nucleotides align to TRBD2. Germline-derived CDR1 and CDR2 are ENHRY and SYGVKD. The CDR3 loop spans 16 amino acids. CDR3 in amino acids: CANSPRTSGGADTQYF. The DNA of the CDR3 is TGTGCCAACAGTCCGAGGACTAGCGGGGGGGCAGATACGCAGTATTTT.

This clonotype was detected a few times. The V gene is TRBV5-1, the J gene TRBJ2-6; D unclear. V was cut by 9 bases and J by 0 bases, with 10 bases left in between. This CDR3 comprises 14 residues. Germline lookup yields CDR1 SGHRS and CDR2 YFSETQ. CDR3 amino acids: CATTETSGANVLTF. The CDR3 DNA sequence: TGCGCCACCACAGAAACCTCTGGGGCCAACGTCCTGACTTTC.

This clonotype showed up many times. The chain recombines TRBV7-8 with TRBJ2-1; perhaps TRBD1 as D (6 bases). Trimming removed 2 bases at V and 7 bases at J, with 18 bases between. Germline lookup yields CDR1 SGHVS and CDR2 FQNEAQ. This CDR3 comprises 16 residues. CDR3 coding DNA: TGTGCCAGCAGCTTACTTTACAGGGAACAAGAGAATGAGCAGTTCTTC. It specifies CASSLLYREQENEQFF. Full variable domain (missing parts from reference TRBV7-8 and TRBJ2-1): GAGVSQSPRYKVAKRGQDVALRCDPISGHVSLFWYQQALGQGPEFLTYFQNEAQLDKSGLPSDRFFAERPEGSVSTLKIQRTQQEDSAVYLCASSLLYREQENEQFFGPGTRLTVL.

This sequence joins TRBV7-2 and TRBJ1-6; no firm D call. This CDR3 is 14 amino acids long. Germline V gives CDR1 SGHTA, CDR2 FQGNSA. The V end was cut by 10 bases, the J end by 7 bases, with 17 bases between. CDR3 in amino acids: CANSRVVGNSPLHF. Written as DNA, the CDR3 is TGTGCCAACAGTAGGGTAGTTGGGAATTCACCCCTCCACTTT.